These 8 T cell receptor beta chains were sequenced from one sample in a study of blood T cell repertoires in COVID-19. TCRdb's table, derived via immunoSEQ multiplex PCR, lists solely in-frame clones and lacks some. The sample carries 140,000 to 150,000 clones, about nine tenths recorded once. Sequencing was carried out using PBMCs or T cells enriched from blood (not recorded which). The source of these receptors is a woman in her thirties or forties who had been exposed to COVID-19.

The V and J genes are TRBV19 and TRBJ2-3; possible D gene TRBD2, 6 bases. The CDR3 contains 15 residues. Germline-derived CDR1 and CDR2 are LNHDA and SQIVND (reference sequence). V gave up 1 base and J gave up 2 bases, with 10 bases separating them. The CDR3 is CASSIASGHTDTQYF. CDR3 nucleotide sequence: TGTGCCAGTAGTATAGCAAGCGGGCACACAGATACGCAGTATTTT.

This rearrangement joins TRBV11-2 to TRBJ2-1; 7 bases map to TRBD2. CDR3 size: 17 residues. Per the germline V gene, CDR1 is SGHAT and CDR2 is FQNNGV. J gave up 6 bases and V 1 base, and 12 bases lay outside the gene matches. The CDR3 loop is CASSLGGWASGLNEQFF. The CDR3 bases are TGTGCCAGCAGCTTAGGAGGTTGGGCTAGCGGACTCAATGAGCAGTTCTTC.

V and J are TRBV3-1 (or the pseudogene TRBV3-2) and TRBJ1-4, with D unclear. V gave up 0 bases and J gave up 6 bases, with 11 bases separating them. Germline-derived CDR1 and CDR2 are LGHDT and YNNKEL (reference sequence). The CDR3 is 15 amino acids. The CDR3 sequence is CASSQDPGSDEKLFF. The DNA of the CDR3 is TGTGCCAGCAGCCAAGATCCCGGGTCCGATGAAAAACTGTTTTTT.

V gene TRBV7-9 combines with J gene TRBJ2-1; TRBD1 matches 10 bases. The CDR3 contains 15 residues. With 7 bases clipped from V and 10 bases from J, the junction kept 13 bases outside the gene matches. CDR1 and CDR2 from the germline V gene are SEHNR and FQNEAQ (reference sequence). CDR3 sequence (DNA): TGTGCCAGCACCCCAAGAGACAGGGGGCGCACGGAGCAGTTCTTC. Protein sequence: CASTPRDRGRTEQFF.

This clone was observed a single time. The J gene is TRBJ1-2, the V gene TRBV5-1, with a weak D call TRBD1 (5 bases). Per the germline V gene, CDR1 is SGHRS and CDR2 is YFSETQ. The CDR3 consists of 14 residues. The ends were cut back, 0 bases at V and 4 bases at J, with 10 bases in the middle. The CDR3 protein is CASSLDRKSYGYTF. CDR3 DNA: TGCGCCAGCAGCTTGGACAGGAAATCCTATGGCTACACCTTC. The whole variable domain, remainder taken from reference TRBV5-1 and TRBJ1-2, is KAGVTQTPRYLIKTRGQQVTLSCSPISGHRSVSWYQQTPGQGLQFLFEYFSETQRNKGNFPGRFSGRQFSNSRSEMNVSTLELGDSALYLCASSLDRKSYGYTFGSGTRLTVV.

The gene calls are TRBV4-1 and TRBJ1-1; D is perhaps TRBD1 (6 bases). Germline V gene lookup returns CDR1 MGHRA and CDR2 YSYEKL. The CDR3 has 14 residues. V was trimmed by 3 bases and J by 7 bases, leaving 15 bases between them. The DNA for the CDR3 is TGCGCCAGCAGCCATAGGGCCCAGGGGATTGAAGCTTTCTTT. Protein sequence: CASSHRAQGIEAFF.

J is TRBJ1-4 and V is TRBV2, with 7 bases matching TRBD1. V was pared by 7 bases and J by 5 bases, with 4 bases of the junction left unmatched. The CDR3 covers 13 residues. CDR1 and CDR2 from the germline V gene are SNHLY and FYNNEI. This CDR3 is CASTKTGNEKLFF. CDR3 coding DNA: TGTGCCAGCACTAAGACAGGGAATGAAAAACTGTTTTTT.

V is TRBV2 and J is TRBJ2-3, with 7 bases aligning to TRBD1. Germline CDR1 reads SNHLY; CDR2 reads FYNNEI. The V gene end was trimmed by 4 bases and the J gene end by 1 base; junction bases not matched to a gene: 5. The CDR3 loop spans 15 amino acids. The CDR3: CASSAERGRTDTQYF. In nucleotides, the CDR3 is TGTGCCAGCAGTGCCGAGAGGGGGCGCACAGATACGCAGTATTTT. The complete variable domain, with remaining parts taken from reference TRBV2 and TRBJ2-3, reads EPEVTQTPSHQVTQMGQEVILRCVPISNHLYFYWYRQILGQKVEFLVSFYNNEISEKSEIFDDQFSVERPDGSNFTLKIRSTKLEDSAMYFCASSAERGRTDTQYFGPGTRLTVL.